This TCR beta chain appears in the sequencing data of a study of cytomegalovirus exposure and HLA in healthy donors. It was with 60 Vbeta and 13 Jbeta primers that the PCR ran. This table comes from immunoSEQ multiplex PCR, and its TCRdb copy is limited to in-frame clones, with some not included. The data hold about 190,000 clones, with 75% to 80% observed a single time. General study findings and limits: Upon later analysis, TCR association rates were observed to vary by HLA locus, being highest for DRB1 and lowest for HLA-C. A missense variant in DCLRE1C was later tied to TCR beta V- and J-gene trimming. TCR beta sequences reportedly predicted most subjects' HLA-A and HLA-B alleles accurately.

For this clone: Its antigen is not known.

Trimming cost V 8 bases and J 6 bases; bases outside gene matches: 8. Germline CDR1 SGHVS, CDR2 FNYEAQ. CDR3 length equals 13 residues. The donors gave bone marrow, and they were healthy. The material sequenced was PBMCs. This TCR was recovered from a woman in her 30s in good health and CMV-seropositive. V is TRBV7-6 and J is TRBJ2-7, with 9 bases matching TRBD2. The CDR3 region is CASVAAGGGEQYF. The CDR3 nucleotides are TGTGCCAGCGTTGCAGCGGGAGGTGGCGAGCAGTACTTC.